A single T cell receptor (beta chain) is shown here with its context. Its antigen is currently unknown. The CDR3 runs to 14 residues. V lost 3 bases and J lost 2, with 7 bases in between. Germline CDR1 reads MNHEY; CDR2 reads SMNVEV (reference sequence). The data derive from a study of cytomegalovirus exposure and HLA in healthy donors. Notes on the study in general: Cytomegalovirus-associated TCR beta chains were listed, numbering approximately 150.

The primer mix had 60 Vbeta and 13 Jbeta primers. TCRdb keeps only in-frame clones here, not all; method: immunoSEQ multiplex PCR. The sample lists fewer than 200,000 clones, approximately 70% occurring once. V usage is TRBV27 and J usage is TRBJ2-2; D is unclear. The sequence was collected from a woman between 40 and 50 years old in good health and CMV-seropositive. Input material: PBMCs. The CDR3 loop is CASSFGSNTGELFF. The CDR3 nucleotides read TGTGCCAGCAGTTTTGGCAGTAACACCGGGGAGCTGTTTTTT.